This T cell receptor (beta chain) came from a study of beta chain features in type 1 diabetes. The study, taken as a whole, reports: Shortening of TCRB CDR3s, moderate but significant, appeared in all four CD4+ subsets of Type 1 diabetes patients. Individuals with type 1 diabetes displayed fewer insertions and more deletions at VDJ junctions.

Turning to this clone: Antigen: not known.

After removal of 4 bases from V and 2 bases from J, the junction contained 10 bases not matched to a gene. CDR3 size: 18 residues. Germline values: CDR1 SGHRS, CDR2 YFSETQ. Expressed TCRB transcripts were sequenced after all isolated RNA was converted to cDNA. Sequencing was performed with immunoSEQ multiplex PCR; in TCRdb, only in-frame clones are kept and a portion is missing. Altogether some 350,000 clones are present, roughly 12% being singletons, with the ten largest covering roughly 0.015%. Sequences were obtained from naive CD4+ T cells from blood. V and J are TRBV5-1 and TRBJ2-5; 14 bases agree with TRBD2. This sequence originates from a woman under 30 with type 1 diabetes. CDR3 residues: CASSQGYGTSGSQETQYF. The CDR3 DNA sequence: TGCGCCAGCAGCCAGGGTTACGGGACTAGCGGGAGTCAAGAGACCCAGTACTTC.